This TCR beta chain stems from a study of blood T cell repertoires in COVID-19. Germline V gives CDR1 KGHSH, CDR2 LQKENI. This CDR3 comprises 13 residues. Trimming took 5 bases from V and 4 from J, leaving 11 bases between them. The data were produced by immunoSEQ multiplex PCR, yet TCRdb's version contains in-frame clones alone and is incomplete. The table lists hundreds of thousands of clones, 86% of them singletons, with over 1.3% in the top ten. The sequencing input was peripheral blood. This TCR came from a woman in her twenties or thirties with active or convalescent COVID-19. The V gene is TRBV18, the J gene TRBJ1-1, with D unclear. The CDR3 DNA sequence: TGTGCCAGCTCAGGTCACAAATTCACTGAAGCTTTCTTT. It specifies CASSGHKFTEAFF. Combining the CDR3 with reference TRBV18 and TRBJ1-1 gives the whole variable domain NAGVMQNPRHLVRRRGQEARLRCSPMKGHSHVYWYRQLPEEGLKFMVYLQKENIIDESGMPKERFSAEFPKEGPSILRIQQVVRGDSAAYFCASSGHKFTEAFFGQGTRLTVV.